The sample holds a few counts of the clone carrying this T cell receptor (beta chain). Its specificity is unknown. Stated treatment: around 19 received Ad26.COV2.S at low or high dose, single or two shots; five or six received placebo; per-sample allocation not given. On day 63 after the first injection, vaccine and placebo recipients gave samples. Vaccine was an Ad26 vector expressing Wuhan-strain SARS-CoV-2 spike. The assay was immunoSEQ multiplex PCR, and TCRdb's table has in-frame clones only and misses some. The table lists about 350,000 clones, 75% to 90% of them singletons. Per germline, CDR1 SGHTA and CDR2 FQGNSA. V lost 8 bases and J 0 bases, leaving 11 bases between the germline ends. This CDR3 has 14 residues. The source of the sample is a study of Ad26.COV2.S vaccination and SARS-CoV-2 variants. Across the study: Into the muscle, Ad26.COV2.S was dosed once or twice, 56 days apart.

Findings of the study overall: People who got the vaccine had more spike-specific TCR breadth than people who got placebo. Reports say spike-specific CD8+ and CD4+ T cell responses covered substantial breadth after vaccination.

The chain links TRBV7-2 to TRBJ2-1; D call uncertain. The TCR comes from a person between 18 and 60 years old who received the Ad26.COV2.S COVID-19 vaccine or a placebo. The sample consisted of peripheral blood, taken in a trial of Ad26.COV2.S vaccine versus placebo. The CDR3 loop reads CASGWAGSYNEQFF. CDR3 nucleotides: TGTGCCAGCGGGTGGGCAGGCTCCTACAATGAGCAGTTCTTC.